This TCR beta chain derives from a study of cytomegalovirus exposure and HLA in healthy donors. Study-wide context: In an early release, HLA-typed donors contributed 77 million or so unique TCR sequences.

The PCR ran on 60 Vbeta and 13 Jbeta primers. The protocol was immunoSEQ multiplex PCR, while the TCRdb copy is restricted to in-frame clones and leaves out a portion. The table has 150,000 to 200,000 clones, around three quarters seen once. This cohort consisted of healthy bone marrow donors. The count of this clone is one. The target antigen is unknown. Findings and limits, study-wide: On later analysis, the bulk of CMV-associated TCR beta chains appeared to be HLA-restricted. Altogether, around 160 TCR beta chains were recorded as cytomegalovirus-associated.

Looked up from germline, CDR1 is SQVTM and CDR2 is ANQGSEA. The V segment lost 0 bases and the J segment 1 base; nucleotides outside the gene matches: 9. The CDR3 is 16 residues long. Sequencing used PBMCs. The clonotype originates from a woman between 35 and 50 years old in good health and CMV-seronegative. The rearrangement joins TRBV29-1 to TRBJ2-7; 7 nucleotides align to TRBD2. CDR3 nucleotides: TGCAGCGTTGAAGAGGTCACGAGGGAGGGGTCCTACGAGCAGTACTTC. Translated: CSVEEVTREGSYEQYF.